What follows are 21 T cell receptor beta chains derived from one specimen sequenced in a study of blood T cell repertoires in COVID-19. The data were produced by immunoSEQ multiplex PCR, yet TCRdb's version contains in-frame clones alone and is incomplete. The repertoire holds 200,000 to 250,000 clones, with around 85% as singletons. Specimen: peripheral blood. The receptors shown here come from a woman in her 70s with COVID-19, enrolled during active disease.

This chain links TRBV14 with TRBJ2-7; TRBD2 matches at 7 bases. Germline trimming cut 1 base from V and 3 bases from J; bases unmatched to any gene: 6. Germline V gene lookup returns CDR1 SGHDN and CDR2 FVKESK. The CDR3 length is 15 residues. CDR3 sequence: CASSQGTSTLYEQYF. DNA for the CDR3: TGTGCCAGCAGCCAAGGGACTAGTACCCTCTACGAGCAGTACTTC.

This rearrangement joins TRBV4-3 to TRBJ1-1; 7 bases line up with TRBD1. The CDR3 loop spans 15 amino acids. Germline V gene data show CDR1 as LGHNA and CDR2 as YSLEER. J lost 5 bases, V lost 1 base, and 7 bases had no gene match. The CDR3 region has the DNA TGCGCCAGCAGCCAAGTAGTGTGGACAGGAACTGAAGCTTTCTTT. Translation: CASSQVVWTGTEAFF.

In nucleotides, the CDR3 is TGTGCCAGCAGTTACCTAGCGGGGGGGACAGATACGCAGTATTTT. Its translation is CASSYLAGGTDTQYF. This rearrangement joins TRBV6-2 or TRBV6-3 to TRBJ2-3; 12 nucleotides line up with TRBD2. The CDR3 has 15 amino acids. Germline-derived CDR1 and CDR2 are MNHEY and SVGEGT. V lost 2 bases and J lost 3; bases outside the gene matches: 0.

The CDR3 spells CASSATGRFNQPQHF. CDR3 sequence (DNA): TGTGCCAGTAGTGCAACCGGCAGGTTCAATCAGCCCCAGCATTTT. V is TRBV19 and J is TRBJ1-5; no firm D call. Trimming left V 5 bases short and J 3 bases short, with 14 bases between. The CDR3 runs 15 residues. CDR1 and CDR2 (germline): LNHDA, SQIVND (reference sequence).

V gene TRBV12-3 or TRBV12-4 combines with J gene TRBJ1-4; D is ambiguous. There are 11 residues in the CDR3. The ends were cut back, 5 bases at V and 7 bases at J, with 5 bases in the middle. CDR3 protein: CASSPGEKLFF. The CDR3 DNA follows: TGTGCCAGCAGTCCAGGTGAAAAACTGTTTTTT.

This chain connects TRBV6-6 to TRBJ2-2, with a weak D call TRBD1 (6 bases). Trimming cost V 6 bases and J 4 bases, with 18 bases left between them. The germline V gene has CDR1 MNHNY and CDR2 SVGAGI (reference sequence). The CDR3 has 16 residues. CDR3 in DNA: TGTGCCAGCAGGACTTCCGGGACATCCACCACCGGGGAGCTGTTTTTT. It translates to CASRTSGTSTTGELFF.

This clone was seen a few times. The rearrangement uses TRBV28 and TRBJ1-2; D ambiguous. The CDR3 totals 12 residues. Germline CDR1 MDHEN, CDR2 SYDVKM. Trimming took 4 bases from V and 7 from J, leaving 10 bases between them. As DNA, the CDR3 is TGTGCCAGCAGTTCAGCCGGGGTTGGCTACACCTTC. Protein product: CASSSAGVGYTF.

V gene TRBV10-3 combines with J gene TRBJ1-1, with unresolved D. There are 12 residues in the CDR3. The V end lost 2 bases, the J end lost 5 bases, and 6 bases lay between the germline ends. Germline CDR1 ENHRY, CDR2 SYGVKD. CDR3 region: CAISEEGTEAFF. CDR3 coding DNA: TGTGCCATCAGTGAGGAGGGAACTGAAGCTTTCTTT.

This chain uses TRBV11-3 with TRBJ2-6; the D gene is possibly TRBD2 (5 bases). The CDR3 length is 15 residues. Trimming shortened V by 5 bases and J by 1 base, and 9 bases separated the two germline ends. Germline CDR1 and CDR2: SGHNT and YENEEA. CDR3 in DNA: TGTGCCAGCAGCATTGGGGAGTCTGGGGCCAACGTCCTGACTTTC. Amino acids: CASSIGESGANVLTF. The full variable domain, in which reference TRBV11-3 and TRBJ2-6 provide the parts outside the CDR3, is EAGVVQSPRYKIIEKKQPVAFWCNPISGHNTLYWYLQNLGQGPELLIRYENEEAVDDSQLPKDRFSAERLKGVDSTLKIQPAELGDSAVYLCASSIGESGANVLTFGAGSRLTVL.

The J gene is TRBJ1-2, the V gene TRBV25-1; 7 nucleotides align to TRBD1. The CDR3 length is 14 residues. Germline assignment: CDR1 MGHDK and CDR2 SYGVNS. J was trimmed by 3 bases and V by 6 bases; bases with no gene match: 7. CDR3: CASSLQGQHYGYTF. The CDR3 bases are TGTGCCAGCAGCCTTCAGGGACAGCACTATGGCTACACCTTC.

The chain links TRBV7-2 to TRBJ1-1, with D hard to call. This CDR3 has 13 residues. V was trimmed by 5 bases and J by 4 bases, leaving 11 bases between them. Germline assignment: CDR1 SGHTA and CDR2 FQGNSA. CDR3 sequence (DNA): TGTGCCAGCAGCCCCTCCCCGGGCACTGAAGCTTTCTTT. This encodes CASSPSPGTEAFF.

The chain employs TRBV19 and TRBJ2-3, with D possibly matching TRBD2 (5 bases). Germline values: CDR1 LNHDA, CDR2 SQIVND (reference sequence). This CDR3 is 12 amino acids long. Trimming took off 6 bases at V and 4 bases at J, with 8 bases between the two ends. Written as DNA, the CDR3 is TGTGCCAGTAGCCCAGCGGCAGATACGCAGTATTTT. Translating it yields CASSPAADTQYF.

The genes are TRBV6-1 and TRBJ2-7, with 12 bases fitting TRBD2. V dropped 3 bases and J dropped 0; count of bases not matched to a gene: 9. The CDR3 loop spans 18 amino acids. The germline gives CDR1 MNHNS, CDR2 SASEGT. CDR3 in amino acids: CASSDRQGLAGLSYEQYF. The CDR3, as DNA: TGTGCCAGCAGTGACCGACAGGGACTAGCGGGCCTCTCCTACGAGCAGTACTTC.

This clone was found a few times. The rearrangement joins TRBV12-3 or TRBV12-4 to TRBJ2-7, with TRBD1 as a possible D gene (5 bases). Trimming shortened V by 0 bases and J by 3 bases, and 6 bases separated the two germline ends. This CDR3 region has 13 residues. The CDR3 DNA sequence: TGTGCCAGCAGTTTAGCGGGGCTCTACGAGCAGTACTTC. Amino acid sequence: CASSLAGLYEQYF.

The genes are TRBV5-6 and TRBJ2-7; a weak D match, TRBD2 (6 bases). Trimming took 2 bases from V and 0 from J, leaving 15 bases between them. The CDR3 extends over 16 amino acids. Germline-derived CDR1 and CDR2 are SGHDT and YYEEEE. CDR3 sequence: CASSFAGGISSYEQYF. The CDR3 coding sequence is TGTGCCAGCAGCTTTGCGGGCGGGATTAGCTCCTACGAGCAGTACTTC.

V usage is TRBV29-1 and J usage is TRBJ2-1; TRBD2 matches at 14 bases. V gave up 2 bases and J gave up 8 bases; unmatched junction bases: 8. Per the germline V gene, CDR1 is SQVTM and CDR2 is ANQGSEA. CDR3 size: 16 residues. CDR3 residues: CSVEQRLAGGPDEQFF. For the CDR3, the DNA is TGCAGCGTTGAACAAAGACTAGCGGGAGGGCCAGATGAGCAGTTCTTC.

CDR3 protein: CASSPPYDNEQFF. For the CDR3, the DNA is TGTGCCAGCTCACCACCCTACGACAATGAGCAGTTCTTC. V gene TRBV18 combines with J gene TRBJ2-1; D is ambiguous. V was cut by 0 bases and J by 5 bases, with 5 bases left in between. CDR1 and CDR2 from the germline V gene are KGHSH and LQKENI. This CDR3 is 13 amino acids long.

The CDR3 is CASSVRSGGRGELFF. The DNA for the CDR3 is TGTGCCAGCAGCGTACGTAGCGGGGGCCGCGGGGAGCTGTTTTTT. This chain joins TRBV7-2 and TRBJ2-2; 9 nucleotides line up with TRBD2. J lost 7 bases, V lost 5 bases, and 8 bases had no gene match. In germline, CDR1 is SGHTA, CDR2 FQGNSA. The CDR3 has 15 amino acids.

The chain joins TRBV12-5 to TRBJ2-7; TRBD1 is a possible D gene (6 bases). Germline values: CDR1 LGHNT, CDR2 FRNRAP. The CDR3 totals 15 residues. V was clipped by 2 bases and J by 2 bases, with 13 bases between them. The CDR3 protein is CASGLIPDRTYEQYF. The DNA of the CDR3 is TGTGCTAGTGGTTTGATCCCAGACAGGACCTACGAGCAGTACTTC.

The V and J genes are TRBV4-2 and TRBJ2-4, with no clear D. CDR1 LGHNA and CDR2 YNFKEQ come from the germline V gene. Trimming stripped 4 bases from V and 0 bases from J, with 13 bases between. The CDR3 is 16 residues long. In DNA form, the CDR3 reads TGTGCCAGCAGCCGGCCCCGGGTAATAGCCAAAAACATTCAGTACTTC. Its protein is CASSRPRVIAKNIQYF.

The chain has TRBV11-2 and TRBJ2-1, with 7 bases matching TRBD2. This CDR3 is built from 18 residues. Germline V gives CDR1 SGHAT, CDR2 FQNNGV. V was pared by 0 bases and J by 7 bases, with 15 bases of the junction left unmatched. Written as DNA, the CDR3 is TGTGCCAGCAGCTTAGAACCCCGCTCGCGGGAGCTTCGTAATGAGCAGTTCTTC. This sequence encodes CASSLEPRSRELRNEQFF.